What follows are 9 T cell receptor beta chains derived from one specimen sequenced in a study of cytomegalovirus exposure and HLA in healthy donors. PCR used 60 Vbeta primers and 13 Jbeta primers. The table came from immunoSEQ multiplex PCR; TCRdb's copy has only in-frame clones and leaves some out. The repertoire shows fewer than 85,000 clones; the top ten hold approximately 4.3%. The sequenced sample was PBMCs. These receptors were collected from a man aged 25 to 45 in good health and CMV-seronegative.

The CDR3 DNA follows: TGCGCCAGCAGCTTCCGGGACAGGGGCAATGAGCAGTTCTTC. The encoded protein is CASSFRDRGNEQFF. The chain joins TRBV5-1 to TRBJ2-1; 10 bases are shared with TRBD1. CDR1 and CDR2 (germline): SGHRS, YFSETQ. The CDR3 spans 14 residues. The V gene end was trimmed by 2 bases and the J gene end by 6 bases; junction bases not matched to a gene: 2.

J is TRBJ1-2 and V is TRBV6-6; perhaps TRBD1 as D (6 bases). Trimming left V 7 bases short and J 0 bases short, with 18 bases between. CDR1 and CDR2 (germline): MNHNY, SVGAGI (reference sequence). The CDR3 has 16 residues. CDR3 nucleotide sequence: TGTGCCAGCACCGAACAGGGCAGACACTCTAACTATGGCTACACCTTC. Translating gives CASTEQGRHSNYGYTF.

The chain employs TRBV5-1 and TRBJ2-5; TRBD2 is a possible D gene (7 bases). Germline-derived CDR1 and CDR2 are SGHRS and YFSETQ. This CDR3 spans 14 amino acids. The ends were cut back, 4 bases at V and 2 bases at J, with 12 bases in the middle. The CDR3 protein is CASSPQGGQETQYF. For the CDR3, the DNA is TGCGCCAGCAGCCCACAGGGAGGGCAAGAGACCCAGTACTTC.

This chain links TRBV19 with TRBJ1-1, with D perhaps matching TRBD1 (6 bases). V dropped 7 bases and J dropped 1 base, with 19 bases sitting between them. The V gene's germline CDR1 is LNHDA and CDR2 SQIVND (reference sequence). The CDR3 loop spans 16 amino acids. DNA for the CDR3: TGTGCCAGTAAGGGGGATGAGTTTCTAGAGAACACTGAAGCTTTCTTT. Its protein is CASKGDEFLENTEAFF.

This chain joins TRBV7-9 and TRBJ2-5; 11 bases line up with TRBD2. V was clipped by 3 bases and J by 5 bases; unmatched bases: 11. CDR3 length equals 17 residues. CDR1 SEHNR and CDR2 FQNEAQ come from the germline V gene (reference sequence). CDR3 sequence (DNA): TGTGCCAGCAGCTTGGGACTAGCGGCGTCGAATAGGGAGACCCAGTACTTC. As protein: CASSLGLAASNRETQYF.

The chain couples TRBV9 to TRBJ2-5; D possibly corresponds to TRBD2 (6 bases). The V gene's germline CDR1 is SGDLS and CDR2 YYNGEE. V shed 0 bases and J shed 3 bases, with 6 bases lying between them. The length of the CDR3 is 13 residues. DNA for the CDR3: TGTGCCAGCAGCGTAGCGGGAGAAGAGACCCAGTACTTC. It encodes CASSVAGEETQYF.

This sequence joins TRBV11-3 and TRBJ2-7; tentative D call: TRBD2 (6 bases). Germline V gene sequence: CDR1 SGHNT, CDR2 YENEEA. The CDR3 extends over 15 amino acids. Trimming cost V 1 base and J 3 bases, with 13 bases left between them. The CDR3 loop is CASSLGGTLLYEQYF. DNA of the CDR3: TGTGCCAGCAGCTTAGGCGGGACTCTACTCTACGAGCAGTACTTC.

V is TRBV5-6 and J is TRBJ1-2; a possible D gene is TRBD1 (6 bases). With 4 bases removed from V and 3 bases from J, the gap between germline ends came to 10 bases. The CDR3 spans 13 residues. Germline CDR1 reads SGHDT; CDR2 reads YYEEEE. In nucleotides, the CDR3 is TGTGCCAGCAGCCCCGGGACACACTATGGCTACACCTTC. The encoded protein is CASSPGTHYGYTF.

The chain joins TRBV7-9 to TRBJ2-5, with 8 positions matching TRBD1. From germline, CDR1 is SEHNR and CDR2 FQNEAQ (reference sequence). V gave up 5 bases and J gave up 4 bases; unmatched junction bases: 3. The length of the CDR3 is 13 residues. The CDR3 sequence: CASSRQGSETQYF. In DNA, the CDR3 is TGTGCCAGCAGCCGACAGGGGTCAGAGACCCAGTACTTC.